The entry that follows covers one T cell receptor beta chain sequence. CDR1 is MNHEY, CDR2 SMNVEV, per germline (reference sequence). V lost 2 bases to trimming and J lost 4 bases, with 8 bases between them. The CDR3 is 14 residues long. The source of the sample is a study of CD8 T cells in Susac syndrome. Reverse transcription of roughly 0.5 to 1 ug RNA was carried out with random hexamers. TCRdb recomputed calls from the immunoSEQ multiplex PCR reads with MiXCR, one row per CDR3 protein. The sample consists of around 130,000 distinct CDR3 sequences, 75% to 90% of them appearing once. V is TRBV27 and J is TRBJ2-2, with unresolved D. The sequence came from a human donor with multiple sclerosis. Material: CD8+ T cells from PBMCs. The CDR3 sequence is CASSLLDFTGELFF. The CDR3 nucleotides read TGTGCCAGCAGTTTACTTGACTTCACCGGGGAGCTGTTTTTT.